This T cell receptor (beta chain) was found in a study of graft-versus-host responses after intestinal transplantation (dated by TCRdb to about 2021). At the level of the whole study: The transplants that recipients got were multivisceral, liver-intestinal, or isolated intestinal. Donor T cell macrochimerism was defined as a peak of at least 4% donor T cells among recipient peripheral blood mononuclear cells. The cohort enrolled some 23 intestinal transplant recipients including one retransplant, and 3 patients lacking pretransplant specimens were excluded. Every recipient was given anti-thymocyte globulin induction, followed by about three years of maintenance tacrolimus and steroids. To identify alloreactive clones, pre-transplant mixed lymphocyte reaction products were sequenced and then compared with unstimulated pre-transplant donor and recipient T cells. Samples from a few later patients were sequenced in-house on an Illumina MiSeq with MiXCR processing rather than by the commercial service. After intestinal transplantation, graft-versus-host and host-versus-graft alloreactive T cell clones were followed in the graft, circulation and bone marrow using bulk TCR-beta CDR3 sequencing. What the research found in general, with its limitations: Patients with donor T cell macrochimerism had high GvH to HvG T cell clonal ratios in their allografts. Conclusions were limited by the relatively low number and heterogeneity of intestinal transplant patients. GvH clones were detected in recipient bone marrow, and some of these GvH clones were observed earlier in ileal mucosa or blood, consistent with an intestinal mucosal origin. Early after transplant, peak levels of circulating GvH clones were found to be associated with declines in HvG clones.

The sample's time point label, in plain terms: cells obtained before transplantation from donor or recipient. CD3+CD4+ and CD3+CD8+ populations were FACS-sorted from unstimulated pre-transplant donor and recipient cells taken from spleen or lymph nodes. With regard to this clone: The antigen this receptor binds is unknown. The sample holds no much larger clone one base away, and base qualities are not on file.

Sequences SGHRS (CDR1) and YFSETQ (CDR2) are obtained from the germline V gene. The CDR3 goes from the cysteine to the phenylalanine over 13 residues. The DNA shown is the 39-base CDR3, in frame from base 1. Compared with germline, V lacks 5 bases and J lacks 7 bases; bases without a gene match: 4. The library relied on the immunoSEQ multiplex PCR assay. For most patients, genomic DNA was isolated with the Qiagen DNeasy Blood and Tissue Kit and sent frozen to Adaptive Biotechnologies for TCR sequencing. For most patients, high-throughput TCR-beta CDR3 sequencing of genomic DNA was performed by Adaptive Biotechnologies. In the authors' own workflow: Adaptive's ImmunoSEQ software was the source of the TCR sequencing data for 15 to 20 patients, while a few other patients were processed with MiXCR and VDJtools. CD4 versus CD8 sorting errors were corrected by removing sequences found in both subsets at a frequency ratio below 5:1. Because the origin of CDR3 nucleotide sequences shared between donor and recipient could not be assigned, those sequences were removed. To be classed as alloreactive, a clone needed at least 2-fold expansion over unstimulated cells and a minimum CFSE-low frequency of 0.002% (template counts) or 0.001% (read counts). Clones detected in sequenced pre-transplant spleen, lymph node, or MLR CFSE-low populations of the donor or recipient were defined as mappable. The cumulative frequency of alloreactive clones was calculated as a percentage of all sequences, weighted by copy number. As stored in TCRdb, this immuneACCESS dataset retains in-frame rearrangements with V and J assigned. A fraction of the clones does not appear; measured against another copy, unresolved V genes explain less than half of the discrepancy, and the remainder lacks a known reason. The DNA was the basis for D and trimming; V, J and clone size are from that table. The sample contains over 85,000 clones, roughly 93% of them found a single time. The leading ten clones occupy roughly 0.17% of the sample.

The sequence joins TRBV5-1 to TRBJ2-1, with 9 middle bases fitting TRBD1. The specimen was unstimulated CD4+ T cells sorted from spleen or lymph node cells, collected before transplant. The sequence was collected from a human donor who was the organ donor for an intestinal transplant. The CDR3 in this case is CASRQGAQNEQFF. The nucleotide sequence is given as TGCGCCAGCAGACAGGGGGCTCAGAATGAGCAGTTCTTC.